These 14 T cell receptor beta chains were sequenced from one sample in a study of T cell repertoires in cytomegalovirus infection. These TCRs are of unknown antigen specificity. TCRdb itself ran the reads through MiXCR, one entry per CDR3 protein. The sample comprises roughly 990,000 distinct CDR3 sequences, around 30% of which are singletons, and over 13% rests with the top ten. The sequencing used cultured CD8+ T cells from PBMCs, collected from culture after CMV antigen stimulation. These receptor sequences come from a human donor in good health (CMV status not recorded). Some clones in this sample may be carry-over from other donors' samples.

The rearrangement links TRBV7-3 to TRBJ2-2; 11 nucleotides match TRBD2. J gave up 1 base and V 5 bases, and 15 bases lay outside the gene matches. The CDR3 runs to 20 residues. Germline values: CDR1 SGHTA, CDR2 FQGTGA. The CDR3, as DNA: TGTGCCAGCAGCCGACGGCGGTATAGCGGGGGGGCCGGGAACACCGGGGAGCTGTTTTTT. This encodes CASSRRRYSGGAGNTGELFF.

In its sample, this clonotype was seen a few times. The germline gene is not matched at one end of the junction; a read error may be the cause. The chain has TRBV7-7 and TRBJ2-2; 10 bases line up with TRBD1. Germline V gene sequence: CDR1 SSHAT, CDR2 FNYEAQ (reference sequence). The CDR3 is 16 amino acids. As DNA, the CDR3 is TGTGCTAGCAGCTTAGAATGGACAGGGGGCACCGGGGAGCTGTTTTTT. Residues: CASSLEWTGGTGELFF.

The chain couples TRBV7-6 to TRBJ2-1; the D gene could be TRBD1 or TRBD2 (6 bases each). V was shortened by 5 bases and J by 5 bases, with 13 bases between the two germline ends. CDR1 is SGHVS and CDR2 is FNYEAQ in the germline V gene. The CDR3 extends over 14 amino acids. For the CDR3, the DNA is TGTGCCAGCAGCGGGGGGCGGGGCGACAATGAGCAGTTCTTC. Translating it yields CASSGGRGDNEQFF.

The V and J genes are TRBV7-9 and TRBJ2-3, with D tentatively TRBD2 (5 bases). This CDR3 has 16 residues. Looked up from germline, CDR1 is SEHNR and CDR2 is FQNEAQ (reference sequence). V was trimmed by 5 bases and J by 5 bases, leaving 20 bases between them. The CDR3 spells CASSPSDWQSGDTQYF. The CDR3 DNA reads as TGTGCCAGCAGCCCATCGGACTGGCAAAGTGGAGATACGCAGTATTTT.

The table lists this clonotype with a few counts. The chain links TRBV28 to TRBJ2-1, with D possibly being TRBD2 (7 bases). Per germline, CDR1 MDHEN and CDR2 SYDVKM. The V end was cut by 1 base, the J end by 4 bases, with 14 bases between. The CDR3 is 16 residues long. CDR3 nucleotides: TGTGCCAGCAGTTTATTATGGGGGGGGGCTTACAATGAGCAGTTCTTC. It specifies CASSLLWGGAYNEQFF.

The chain couples TRBV27 to TRBJ2-3, with TRBD2 matching over 10 bases. Germline V CDR1 and CDR2: MNHEY, SMNVEV (reference sequence). Unmatched junction bases numbered 6, after V lost 5 bases and J lost 1 base. CDR3 length: 16 residues. The CDR3 protein is CASSAPGTSGTDTQYF. The CDR3 nucleotides read TGTGCCAGCAGTGCTCCCGGGACTAGCGGCACAGATACGCAGTATTTT.

This clonotype was detected ten times or more. CDR3 nucleotides: TGTGCCAGCAGCCAGGATCCTCAGTTAGATACGCAGTATTTT. Its translation is CASSQDPQLDTQYF. V is TRBV7-2 and J is TRBJ2-3; D ambiguous. V lost 5 bases and J 5 bases, leaving 14 bases between the germline ends. The CDR3 covers 14 residues. Germline lookup yields CDR1 SGHTA and CDR2 FQGNSA. The full variable domain, with the rest looked up from reference TRBV7-2 and TRBJ2-3, is GAGVSQSPSNKVTEKGKDVELRCDPISGHTALYWYRQSLGQGLEFLIYFQGNSAPDKSGLPSDRFSAERTGGSVSTLTIQRTQQEDSAVYLCASSQDPQLDTQYFGPGTRLTVL.

The rearrangement uses TRBV15 and TRBJ2-1; TRBD1 agrees at 7 bases. The CDR3 is 14 amino acids. V was pared by 4 bases and J by 7 bases, with 7 bases of the junction left unmatched. CDR1 is LNHNV, CDR2 YYDKDF, per germline (reference sequence). For the CDR3, the DNA is TGTGCCACCAGCAACCGGGACAGTTCAAATGAGCAGTTCTTC. Translation gives CATSNRDSSNEQFF.

The V and J genes are TRBV6-2 or TRBV6-3 and TRBJ2-7; possible D gene TRBD1, 6 bases. The V end lost 8 bases, the J end lost 3 bases, and 11 bases lay between the germline ends. Per germline, CDR1 MNHEY and CDR2 SVGEGT. The CDR3 is 12 residues long. CDR3: CASGYRVYEQYV. CDR3 nucleotides: TGTGCCAGCGGGTACAGGGTCTACGAGCAGTACGTC.

The V and J genes are TRBV19 and TRBJ2-3; 7 nucleotides align to TRBD1. Germline V lookup: CDR1 LNHDA, CDR2 SQIVND (reference sequence). V lost 4 bases, J lost 1 base, and 8 bases stayed unmatched. The CDR3 has 16 residues. CDR3 loop: CASSTLDRSGTDTQYF. Written as DNA, the CDR3 is TGTGCCAGTAGTACCCTGGACAGGTCGGGCACAGATACGCAGTATTTT. The full variable domain, with the rest looked up from reference TRBV19 and TRBJ2-3, is DGGITQSPKYLFRKEGQNVTLSCEQNLNHDAMYWYRQDPGQGLRLIYYSQIVNDFQKGDIAEGYSVSREKKESFPLTVTSAQKNPTAFYLCASSTLDRSGTDTQYFGPGTRLTVL.

V is TRBV27 and J is TRBJ2-3; TRBD2 agrees at 13 bases. CDR3 length: 17 amino acids. Germline CDR1 and CDR2: MNHEY and SMNVEV (reference sequence). The V segment lost 5 bases and the J segment 2 bases; nucleotides outside the gene matches: 7. The CDR3 here is CASSPGLAGVITDTQYF. CDR3 coding DNA: TGTGCCAGCAGTCCAGGACTAGCGGGGGTGATCACAGATACGCAGTATTTT.

In its sample, this clonotype was seen a few times. The chain has TRBV6-2 or TRBV6-3 and TRBJ1-5; the D is unclear. This CDR3 region has 13 residues. Germline values: CDR1 MNHEY, CDR2 SVGEGT. V was cut by 2 bases and J by 3 bases, with 5 bases left in between. The CDR3 nucleotides are TGTGCCAGCAGTTACGGGTACAATCAGCCCCAGCATTTT. This translates into CASSYGYNQPQHF.

This clonotype was recorded only once. The chain is built from TRBV24-1 and TRBJ2-3, with TRBD1 matching over 9 bases. Unmatched junction bases numbered 3, after V lost 2 bases and J lost 1 base. Germline V lookup: CDR1 KGHDR, CDR2 SFDVKD. This CDR3 has 16 residues. The CDR3 DNA reads as TGTGCCACCAGTGATTACGGACAGGGGCGCACAGATACGCAGTATTTT. It translates to CATSDYGQGRTDTQYF.

The rearrangement uses TRBV27 and TRBJ1-4, with D possibly matching TRBD1 (5 bases). Germline-derived CDR1 and CDR2 are MNHEY and SMNVEV (reference sequence). CDR3 size: 13 residues. The V end was cut by 6 bases, the J end by 5 bases, with 10 bases between. CDR3 coding DNA: TGTGCCAGCAGGAGTGGGGGGAATGAAAAACTGTTTTTT. It translates to CASRSGGNEKLFF.